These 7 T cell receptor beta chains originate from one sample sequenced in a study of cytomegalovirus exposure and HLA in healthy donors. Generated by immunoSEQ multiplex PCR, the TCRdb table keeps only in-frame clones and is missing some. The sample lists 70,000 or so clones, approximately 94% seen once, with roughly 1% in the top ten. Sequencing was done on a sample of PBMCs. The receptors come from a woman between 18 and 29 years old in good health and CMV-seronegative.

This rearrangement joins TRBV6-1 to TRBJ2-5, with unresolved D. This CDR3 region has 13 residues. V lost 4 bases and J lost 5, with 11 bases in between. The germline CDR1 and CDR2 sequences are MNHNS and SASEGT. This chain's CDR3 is CASSGTFIETQYF. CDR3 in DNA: TGTGCCAGCAGTGGAACTTTTATCGAGACCCAGTACTTC.

CDR3 bases: TGTGCCAGCAGAAGCGGGGGCACAGATACGCAGTATTTT. It translates to CASRSGGTDTQYF. The chain carries TRBV2 and TRBJ2-3; 7 nucleotides match TRBD2. The CDR3 sequence is 13 residues long. V shed 6 bases, J shed 1 base, and the junction held 1 base outside the gene matches. Germline V gene sequence: CDR1 SNHLY, CDR2 FYNNEI.

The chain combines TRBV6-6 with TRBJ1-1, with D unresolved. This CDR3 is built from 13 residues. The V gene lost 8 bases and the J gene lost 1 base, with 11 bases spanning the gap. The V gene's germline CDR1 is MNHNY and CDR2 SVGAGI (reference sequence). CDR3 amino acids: CASGGVGNTEAFF. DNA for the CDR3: TGTGCCAGCGGCGGGGTGGGGAACACTGAAGCTTTCTTT.

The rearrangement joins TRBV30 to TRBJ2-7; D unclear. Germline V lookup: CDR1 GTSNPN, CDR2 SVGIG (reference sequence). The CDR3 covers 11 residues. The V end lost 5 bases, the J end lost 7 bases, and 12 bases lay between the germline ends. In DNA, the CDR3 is TGTGCCTGGGGTTCCCGGTGGGAGCAGTACTTC. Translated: CAWGSRWEQYF.

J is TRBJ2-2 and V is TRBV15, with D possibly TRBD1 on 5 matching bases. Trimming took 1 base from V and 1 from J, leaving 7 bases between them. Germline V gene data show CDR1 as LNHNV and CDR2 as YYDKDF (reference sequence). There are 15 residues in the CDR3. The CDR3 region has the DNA TGTGCCACCAGCAGAGCGGACAAGAACACCGGGGAGCTGTTTTTT. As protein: CATSRADKNTGELFF.

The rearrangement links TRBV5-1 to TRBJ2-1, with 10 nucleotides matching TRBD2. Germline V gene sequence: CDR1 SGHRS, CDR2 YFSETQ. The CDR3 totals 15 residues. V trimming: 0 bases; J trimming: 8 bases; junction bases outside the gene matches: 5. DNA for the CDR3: TGCGCCAGCAGCTTGGCCATAGCGGGGGGTGATGAGCAGTTCTTC. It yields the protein CASSLAIAGGDEQFF.

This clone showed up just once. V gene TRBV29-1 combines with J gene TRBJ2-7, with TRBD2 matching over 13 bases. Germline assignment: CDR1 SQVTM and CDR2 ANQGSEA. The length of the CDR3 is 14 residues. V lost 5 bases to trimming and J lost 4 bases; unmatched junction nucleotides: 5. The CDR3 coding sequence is TGCAGCGTTTCTAGGACTAGCGGGAGTTACGAGCAGTACTTC. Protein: CSVSRTSGSYEQYF.